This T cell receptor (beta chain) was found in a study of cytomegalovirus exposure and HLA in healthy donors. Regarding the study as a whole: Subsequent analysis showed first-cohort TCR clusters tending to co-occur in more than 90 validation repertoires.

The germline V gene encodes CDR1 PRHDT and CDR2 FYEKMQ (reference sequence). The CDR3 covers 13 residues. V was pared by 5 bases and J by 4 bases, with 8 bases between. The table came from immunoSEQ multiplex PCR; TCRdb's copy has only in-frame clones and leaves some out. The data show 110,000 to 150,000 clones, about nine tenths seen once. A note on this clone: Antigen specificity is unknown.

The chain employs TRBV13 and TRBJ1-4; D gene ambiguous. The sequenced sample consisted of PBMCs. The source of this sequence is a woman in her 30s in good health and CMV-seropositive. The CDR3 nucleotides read TGTGCCAGCAGCCGACGGGGTAATGAAAAACTGTTTTTT. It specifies CASSRRGNEKLFF.